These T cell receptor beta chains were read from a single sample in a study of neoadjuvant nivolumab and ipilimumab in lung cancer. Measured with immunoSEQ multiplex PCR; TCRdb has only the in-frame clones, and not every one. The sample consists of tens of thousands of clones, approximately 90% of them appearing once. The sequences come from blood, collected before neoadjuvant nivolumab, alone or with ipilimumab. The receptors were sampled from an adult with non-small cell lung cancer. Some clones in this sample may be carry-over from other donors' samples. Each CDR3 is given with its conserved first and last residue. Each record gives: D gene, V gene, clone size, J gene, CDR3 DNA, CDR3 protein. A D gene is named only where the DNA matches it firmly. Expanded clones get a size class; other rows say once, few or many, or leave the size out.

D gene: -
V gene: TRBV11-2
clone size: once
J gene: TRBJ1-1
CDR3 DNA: TGTGCCAGCAGCCAGGGGCCGCGATATGAAGCTTTCTTT
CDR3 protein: CASSQGPRYEAFF

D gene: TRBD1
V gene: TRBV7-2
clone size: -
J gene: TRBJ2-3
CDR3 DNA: TGTGCCAGCAGCCTACAGGGGGCGCTAAATACGCAGTATTTT
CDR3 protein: CASSLQGALNTQYF

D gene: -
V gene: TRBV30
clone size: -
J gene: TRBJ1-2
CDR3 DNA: TGTGCCTGGAGGAGTAGGGCGCCTAACTATGGCTACACCTTC
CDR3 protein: CAWRSRAPNYGYTF

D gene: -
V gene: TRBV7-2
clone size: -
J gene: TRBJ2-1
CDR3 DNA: TGTGCCAGCAGCGTCGGAGCCGGGACAACGAATGAGCAGTTCTTC
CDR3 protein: CASSVGAGTTNEQFF

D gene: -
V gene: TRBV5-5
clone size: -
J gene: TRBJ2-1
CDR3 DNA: TGTGCCAGCAGCACCTTCCTAGTGAACAATGAGCAGTTCTTC
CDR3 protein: CASSTFLVNNEQFF

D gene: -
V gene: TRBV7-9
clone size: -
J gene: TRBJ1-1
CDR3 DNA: TGTGCCAGCAGCTTAGACGGACAAGTTCAAGCTTTCTTT
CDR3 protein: CASSLDGQVQAFF

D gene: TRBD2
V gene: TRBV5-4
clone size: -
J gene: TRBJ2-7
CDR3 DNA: TGTGCCAGCAGCTTGGCTGGGACTAGCGGGTCGCTGGCCTACGAGCAGTACTTC
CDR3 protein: CASSLAGTSGSLAYEQYF

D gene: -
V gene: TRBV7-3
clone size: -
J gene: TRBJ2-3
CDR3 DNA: TGTGCCAGCAGCTCGGAGCTCGCAGATACGCAGTATTTT
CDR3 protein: CASSSELADTQYF

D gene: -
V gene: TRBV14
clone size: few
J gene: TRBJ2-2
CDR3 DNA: TGTGCCAGCAGCCAAAGTGCGGGGGAGCTGTTTTTT
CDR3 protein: CASSQSAGELFF

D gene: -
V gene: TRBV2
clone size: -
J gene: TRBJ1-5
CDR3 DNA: TGTGCCAGCAGTACTGGGAATACCGGGAGGGTTAGCAATCAGCCCCAGCATTTT
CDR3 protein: CASSTGNTGRVSNQPQHF

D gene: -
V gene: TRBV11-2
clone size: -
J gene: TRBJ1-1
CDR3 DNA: TGTGCCAGCAGCTTAGCGAGGAGTGGGACTGAAGCTTTCTTT
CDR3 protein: CASSLARSGTEAFF

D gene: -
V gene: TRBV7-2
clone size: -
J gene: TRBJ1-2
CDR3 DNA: TGTGCCAGCAACTCCCGGGACATTTGGGGCTACACCTTC
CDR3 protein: CASNSRDIWGYTF

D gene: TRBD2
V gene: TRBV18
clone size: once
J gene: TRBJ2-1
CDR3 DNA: TGTGCCAGCTCAACGAAACTAGCGGGAGGGTCCTCCTACAATGAGCAGTTCTTC
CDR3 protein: CASSTKLAGGSSYNEQFF

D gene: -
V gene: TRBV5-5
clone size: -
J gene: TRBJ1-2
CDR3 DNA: TGTGCCAGCAGCCAGGACTTGACGGGGGGCTACTATGGCTACACCTTC
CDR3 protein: CASSQDLTGGYYGYTF

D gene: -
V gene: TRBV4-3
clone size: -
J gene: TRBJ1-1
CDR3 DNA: TGCGCCAGCAGCCAAGATCTAGGGACCGGCTTTGAAGCTTTCTTT
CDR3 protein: CASSQDLGTGFEAFF

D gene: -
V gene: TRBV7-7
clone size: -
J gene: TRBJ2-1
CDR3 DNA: TGTGCTAGCAGCTTAAGGGGTTTGTTCTTC
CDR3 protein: CASSLRGLFF

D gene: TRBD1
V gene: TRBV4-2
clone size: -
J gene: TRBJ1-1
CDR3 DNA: TGTGCCAGCAGCTCAGGGGGGGACACTGAAGCTTTCTTT
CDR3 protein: CASSSGGDTEAFF

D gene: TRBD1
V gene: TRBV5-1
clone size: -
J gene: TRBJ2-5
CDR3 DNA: TGCGCCAGCAGCCCGGAAGGAGCAGGGGGTATTGGAGAGACCCAGTACTTC
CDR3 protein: CASSPEGAGGIGETQYF

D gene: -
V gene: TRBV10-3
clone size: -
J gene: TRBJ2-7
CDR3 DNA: TGTGCCATCAGTGAACTGATCTACGAGCAGTACTTC
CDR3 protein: CAISELIYEQYF

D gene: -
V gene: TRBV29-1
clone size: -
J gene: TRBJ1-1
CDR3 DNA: TGCAGCGTTGCGGGCCGAGGGGGTTACACTGAAGCTTTCTTT
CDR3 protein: CSVAGRGGYTEAFF

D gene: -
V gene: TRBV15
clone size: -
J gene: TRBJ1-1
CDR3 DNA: TGTGCCACCAGCAGAGCCCGTCTGGGTGAAGCTTTCTTT
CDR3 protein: CATSRARLGEAFF

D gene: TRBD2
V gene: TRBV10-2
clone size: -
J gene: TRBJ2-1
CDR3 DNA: TGCGCCAGCAGTGTGGGTAGCGGGAGGGCCCGCCAGAATGAGCAGTTCTTC
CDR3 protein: CASSVGSGRARQNEQFF

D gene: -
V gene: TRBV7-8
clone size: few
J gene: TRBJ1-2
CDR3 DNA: TGTGCCAGCAGCCCCGGACGCGGCTCGAGTGGCTACACCTTC
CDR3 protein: CASSPGRGSSGYTF

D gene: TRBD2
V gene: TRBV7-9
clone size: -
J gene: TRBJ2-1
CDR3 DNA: TGTGCCAGCAGCTTAGCCCCGGGACTAGCCTACAATGAGCAGTTCTTC
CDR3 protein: CASSLAPGLAYNEQFF

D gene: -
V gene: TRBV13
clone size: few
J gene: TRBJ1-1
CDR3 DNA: TGTGCCAGCAACTTATGGGACACTGAAGCTTTCTTT
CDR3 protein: CASNLWDTEAFF